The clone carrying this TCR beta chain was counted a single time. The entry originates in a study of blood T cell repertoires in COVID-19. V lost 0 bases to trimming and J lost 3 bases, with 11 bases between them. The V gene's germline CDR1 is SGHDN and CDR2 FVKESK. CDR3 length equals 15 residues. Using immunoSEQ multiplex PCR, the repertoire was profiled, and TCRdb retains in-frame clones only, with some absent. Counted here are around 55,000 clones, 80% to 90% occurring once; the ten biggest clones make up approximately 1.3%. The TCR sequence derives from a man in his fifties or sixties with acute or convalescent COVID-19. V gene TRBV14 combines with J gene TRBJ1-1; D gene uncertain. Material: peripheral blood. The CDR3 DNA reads TGTGCCAGCAGCCAAGAGGGCAGCTTTTACACTGAAGCTTTCTTT. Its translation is CASSQEGSFYTEAFF.